The 10 T cell receptor beta chains below come from one sample, sequenced in a study of cytomegalovirus exposure and HLA in healthy donors. The PCR ran on 60 Vbeta and 13 Jbeta primers. TCRdb's table, derived via immunoSEQ multiplex PCR, lists solely in-frame clones and lacks some. The table has more than 95,000 clones, 76% seen once. Sequencing used PBMCs. The receptors here all came from a woman under 30 in good health and CMV-seropositive.

The chain has TRBV28 and TRBJ2-7; 8 bases are a match to TRBD2. J gave up 5 bases and V 5 bases, and 14 bases lay outside the gene matches. Germline values: CDR1 MDHEN, CDR2 SYDVKM. This CDR3 has 16 amino acids. The CDR3 loop is CASSPPGLVQSHEQYF. The CDR3 coding sequence is TGTGCCAGCAGTCCCCCGGGACTAGTTCAGTCTCACGAGCAGTACTTC.

The chain is built from TRBV7-2 and TRBJ2-1; 14 bases match TRBD2. The CDR3 length is 17 residues. V lost 5 bases, J lost 3 bases, and 6 bases stayed unmatched. Germline-derived CDR1 and CDR2 are SGHTA and FQGNSA. The CDR3 loop reads CASSQGLAGALYNEQFF. CDR3 bases: TGTGCCAGCAGCCAGGGACTAGCGGGAGCCCTCTACAATGAGCAGTTCTTC.

The V call is TRBV10-3, the J call TRBJ2-1; TRBD2 might be the D (6 bases). CDR3 length equals 18 residues. Germline values: CDR1 ENHRY, CDR2 SYGVKD. V lost 6 bases, J lost 0 bases, and 21 bases lay in between. CDR3 nucleotides: TGTGCCATCAGCAGGGACTTAACAGGATTAAGCTCCTACAATGAGCAGTTCTTC. It is translated as CAISRDLTGLSSYNEQFF.

This rearrangement joins TRBV9 to TRBJ2-5, with 7 bases that match TRBD2. Germline V gives CDR1 SGDLS, CDR2 YYNGEE. The ends lost 2 bases at V and 5 bases at J; junction bases unmatched: 6. The CDR3 sequence is 14 residues long. CDR3 in amino acids: CASSVGGLRETQYF. The CDR3 bases are TGTGCCAGCAGCGTCGGGGGACTACGGGAGACCCAGTACTTC.

The chain is built from TRBV4-1 and TRBJ2-1; TRBD2 matches at 10 bases. CDR3 length: 16 residues. With V trimmed by 2 bases and J by 3 bases, 4 bases remained unmatched. The germline gives CDR1 MGHRA, CDR2 YSYEKL. Here the CDR3 DNA reads TGCGCCAGCAGCCAAATAGGACTAGCGGTCTACAATGAGCAGTTCTTC. Protein: CASSQIGLAVYNEQFF.

The rearrangement uses TRBV2 and TRBJ2-3, with D unclear. The V and J ends lost 5 bases and 5 bases respectively, with 5 bases between them. The length of the CDR3 is 11 residues. The germline CDR1 and CDR2 sequences are SNHLY and FYNNEI. The CDR3 sequence: CASSRRDTQYF. CDR3 coding DNA: TGTGCCAGCAGTAGGAGAGATACGCAGTATTTT.

The V and J genes are TRBV29-1 and TRBJ1-5; TRBD1 matches at 10 bases. Germline CDR1 reads SQVTM; CDR2 reads ANQGSEA. Trimming cost V 6 bases and J 4 bases; bases outside gene matches: 6. This CDR3 is 14 amino acids long. CDR3 nucleotide sequence: TGCAGCGTAGGGCCGGGACAGGGGAATCAGCCCCAGCATTTT. This gives the protein CSVGPGQGNQPQHF.

This chain joins TRBV2 and TRBJ2-5; 7 positions match TRBD2. The CDR3 has 16 residues. J was trimmed by 1 base and V by 8 bases; bases with no gene match: 13. Per the germline V gene, CDR1 is SNHLY and CDR2 is FYNNEI. CDR3 DNA sequence: TGTGCCAGCCATAAGGGAACTAGCGCTATCCAAGAGACCCAGTACTTC. Amino acid sequence: CASHKGTSAIQETQYF.

This clone turned up a few times. The chain links TRBV28 to TRBJ2-7, with 9 bases lining up with TRBD1. The germline V gene has CDR1 MDHEN and CDR2 SYDVKM. CDR3 length: 13 residues. V lost 7 bases, J lost 3 bases, and 4 bases stayed unmatched. The DNA of the CDR3 is TGTGCCAGCAAAACAGGGGGCATCTACGAGCAGTACTTC. Its protein is CASKTGGIYEQYF.

The J gene is TRBJ1-4, the V gene TRBV18; TRBD1 might be the D (5 bases). There are 15 residues in the CDR3. The germline V and J ends were trimmed by 4 bases and 8 bases, with 17 bases remaining between them. The germline CDR1 and CDR2 sequences are KGHSH and LQKENI. CDR3 in DNA: TGTGCCAGCTCACGCGGGGCAGGACAAGGGGAAAAACTGTTTTTT. This codes for CASSRGAGQGEKLFF.